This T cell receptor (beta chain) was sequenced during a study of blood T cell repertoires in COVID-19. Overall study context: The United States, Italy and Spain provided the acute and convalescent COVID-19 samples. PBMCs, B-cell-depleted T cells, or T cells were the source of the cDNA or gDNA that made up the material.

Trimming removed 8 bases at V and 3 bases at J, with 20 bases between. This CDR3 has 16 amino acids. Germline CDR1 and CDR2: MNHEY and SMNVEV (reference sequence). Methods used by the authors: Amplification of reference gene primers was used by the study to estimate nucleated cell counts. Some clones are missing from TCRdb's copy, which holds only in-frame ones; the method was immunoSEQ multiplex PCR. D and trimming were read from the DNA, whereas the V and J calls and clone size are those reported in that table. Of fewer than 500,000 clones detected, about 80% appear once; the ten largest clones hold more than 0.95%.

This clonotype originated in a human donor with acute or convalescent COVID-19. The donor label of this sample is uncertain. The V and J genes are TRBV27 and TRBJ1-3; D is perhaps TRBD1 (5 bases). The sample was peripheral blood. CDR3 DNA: TGTGCCAGCTCTCAGGTTGGCGGGGGACTTGGAAACACCATATATTTT. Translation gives CASSQVGGGLGNTIYF.